This TCR beta chain was identified in a study of post-analysis software for immune sequencing data. Study-wide results and caveats: Batch-matched samples strongly co-clustered by F measure. The study found TRBV5-6, TRBV5-1 and TRBV20-1 among four to six TRBV segments more frequent in patients than controls. In multiple sclerosis, normalized Chao1 diversity was significantly below that of controls.

Regarding this clonotype: Its antigen is not identified.

Unique molecular identifiers had been added to the TCR beta cDNA libraries. TCRdb re-called the PCR reads with MiXCR, one entry per CDR3 protein. This sample carries about half a million distinct CDR3 sequences, less than 40% of them seen once, and the ten largest clones take 4.5% to 7.5%. Germline loops: CDR1 DFQATT, CDR2 SNEGSKA (reference sequence). CDR3 length: 14 residues. Trimming shortened V by 2 bases and J by 1 base, and 11 bases separated the two germline ends. This TCR was recovered from a girl between 2 and 17 years old with multiple sclerosis. The chain links TRBV20-1 to TRBJ1-1, with D perhaps matching TRBD1 (6 bases). Material for sequencing was blood. The CDR3, as DNA: TGCAGTGCTAGAATACCGGGACAGAACACTGAAGCTTTCTTT. Translation gives CSARIPGQNTEAFF.